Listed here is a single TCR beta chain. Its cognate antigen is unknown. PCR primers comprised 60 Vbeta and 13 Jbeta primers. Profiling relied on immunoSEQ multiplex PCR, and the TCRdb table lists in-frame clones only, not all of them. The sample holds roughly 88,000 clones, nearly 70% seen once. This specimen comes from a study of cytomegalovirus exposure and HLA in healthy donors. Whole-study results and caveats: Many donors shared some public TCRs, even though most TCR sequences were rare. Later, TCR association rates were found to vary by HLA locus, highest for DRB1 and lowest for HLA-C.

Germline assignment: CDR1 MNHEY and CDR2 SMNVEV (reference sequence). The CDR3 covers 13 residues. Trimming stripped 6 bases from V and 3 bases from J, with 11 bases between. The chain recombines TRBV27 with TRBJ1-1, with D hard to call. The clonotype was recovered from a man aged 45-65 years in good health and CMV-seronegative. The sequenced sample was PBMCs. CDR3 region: CASRQDLDTEAFF. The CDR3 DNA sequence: TGTGCCAGCAGACAAGACTTGGACACTGAAGCTTTCTTT.